This T cell receptor beta chain came from a study of T-cell memory formation after mild COVID-19. At the level of the study: Clusters were largely donor specific.

The CDR3 is 15 amino acids. The germline V and J ends were trimmed by 1 base and 0 bases, with 8 bases remaining between them. Germline V CDR1 and CDR2: SGHRS, YFSETQ. General observations from the study: Memory from before infection featured some responding clones, which suggests cross-reactive memory joined. Researchers could not confirm that second-wave clones peaking on day 37 targeted SARS-CoV-2.

TCRdb reprocessed the 5' RACE reads via MiXCR and lists one record per CDR3 protein. Altogether 300,000 or so distinct CDR3 sequences are present, approximately 16% being singletons, with the ten largest covering over 20%. This clonotype was observed many times. The antigen is unknown. The specimen sequenced was PBMCs or a T cell subset sorted from them (not recorded which). The clonotype comes from a man between 18 and 29 years old who had mild COVID-19 (a few samples of this study predate the infection). Cell type and time point are not known. J is TRBJ2-4 and V is TRBV5-1; D gene unclear. In DNA form, the CDR3 reads TGCGCCAGCAGCTTGTTAGGTTCAGCCAAAAACATTCAGTACTTC. Translation: CASSLLGSAKNIQYF.